These 29 T cell receptor beta chains originate from one sample sequenced in a study of shared clonotypes between healthy human individuals. Some clones are missing from TCRdb's copy, which holds only in-frame ones; the method was immunoSEQ multiplex PCR. Of fewer than 600,000 clones in the sample, around 79% were seen once. Material: PBMCs. The receptor set was obtained from a woman in her thirties or forties in good health. Some clones in this sample may be carry-over from other donors' samples.

This chain uses TRBV9 with TRBJ2-3, with unresolved D. The CDR3 contains 15 residues. The germline gives CDR1 SGDLS, CDR2 YYNGEE. The germline V and J ends were trimmed by 0 bases and 0 bases, with 8 bases remaining between them. CDR3 bases: TGTGCCAGCAGCGTAGGGCGGTGGAGCACAGATACGCAGTATTTT. Its protein product is CASSVGRWSTDTQYF.

This clone has a handful of counts. The chain couples TRBV27 to TRBJ2-7; TRBD1 might be the D (5 bases). Germline CDR1 MNHEY, CDR2 SMNVEV (reference sequence). The length of the CDR3 is 16 residues. Trimming removed 0 bases from V and 3 bases from J, with 15 bases in between. The CDR3 DNA sequence: TGTGCCAGCAGTTTATCAAGAAGACTTCAGGGCTACGAGCAGTACTTC. Translating gives CASSLSRRLQGYEQYF.

This clone has a single count. The V gene is TRBV18, the J gene TRBJ1-1; 7 nucleotides match TRBD1. There are 14 residues in the CDR3. CDR1 and CDR2 from the germline V gene are KGHSH and LQKENI. V lost 4 bases and J lost 1; bases outside the gene matches: 3. CDR3 sequence: CASSLRDRNTEAFF. CDR3 in DNA: TGTGCCAGCTCACTAAGGGACAGGAACACTGAAGCTTTCTTT.

The CDR3 DNA sequence: TGTGCCAGCAGCCTCGACCCCTCACTAGCGGAAAGCACAGATACGCAGTATTTT. This translates into CASSLDPSLAESTDTQYF. The genes are TRBV11-2 and TRBJ2-3; 8 nucleotides line up with TRBD2. V lost 5 bases, J lost 0 bases, and 13 bases stayed unmatched. In germline, CDR1 is SGHAT, CDR2 FQNNGV. The CDR3 spans 18 residues. Together with reference TRBV11-2 and TRBJ2-3, the CDR3 gives the full variable domain: EAGVAQSPRYKIIEKRQSVAFWCNPISGHATLYWYQQILGQGPKLLIQFQNNGVVDDSQLPKDRFSAERLKGVDSTLKIQPAKLEDSAVYLCASSLDPSLAESTDTQYFGPGTRLTVL.

This chain uses TRBV5-6 with TRBJ2-5; 9 nucleotides align to TRBD2. TRBJ2-7 explains the end of the DNA better; the J call may be wrong. This CDR3 is built from 15 residues. CDR1 SGHDT and CDR2 YYEEEE come from the germline V gene. This chain's CDR3 is CASSLTAGGPYEQYF. CDR3 sequence (DNA): TGTGCCAGCAGCTTGACGGCGGGAGGGCCTTACGAGCAGTACTTC.

V gene TRBV11-2 combines with J gene TRBJ2-7, with 9 bases lining up with TRBD2. CDR3 length: 17 residues. The junction had 14 bases not matched to a gene; V was cut back by 5 bases and J by 3 bases. Germline CDR1 reads SGHAT; CDR2 reads FQNNGV. The CDR3 DNA is TGTGCCAGCAGCCATCCTTCCTTAGCGGGAGCGAACTACGAGCAGTACTTC. Its translation is CASSHPSLAGANYEQYF.

The CDR3 region has the DNA TGTGCCTGGAGTGCAGGGGGCACAGATACGCAGTATTTT. Translation: CAWSAGGTDTQYF. The V call is TRBV30, the J call TRBJ2-3; tentatively, D is TRBD1 (6 bases). With 1 base removed from V and 1 base from J, the gap between germline ends came to 6 bases. Germline CDR1 and CDR2: GTSNPN and SVGIG (reference sequence). This CDR3 comprises 13 residues.

There are a few counts of this clone. This chain links TRBV27 with TRBJ2-7; TRBD1 matches 7 bases. Germline lookup yields CDR1 MNHEY and CDR2 SMNVEV (reference sequence). The CDR3 runs 18 residues. Trimming removed 6 bases from V and 0 bases from J; junction bases left unmatched: 17. The CDR3 nucleotides read TGTGCCAGCAGCCGTTATGGGATCACGGGACAGACCTCCTACGAGCAGTACTTC. This gives the protein CASSRYGITGQTSYEQYF.

The V call is TRBV6-5, the J call TRBJ2-3; 7 bases map to TRBD1. CDR1 is MNHEY and CDR2 is SVGAGI in the germline V gene. V gave up 6 bases and J gave up 6 bases; unmatched junction bases: 3. The CDR3 has 12 residues. CDR3 nucleotide sequence: TGTGCCAGCAGGACAGGGTCGGATACGCAGTATTTT. Translating it yields CASRTGSDTQYF.

V usage is TRBV15 and J usage is TRBJ2-3; no clear D gene. CDR1 and CDR2 from the germline V gene are LNHNV and YYDKDF (reference sequence). The CDR3 consists of 16 residues. V lost 0 bases and J lost 1, with 11 bases in between. For the CDR3, the DNA is TGTGCCACCAGCAGAGATTTTTCCTGGGGCACAGATACGCAGTATTTT. Residues: CATSRDFSWGTDTQYF.

This chain joins TRBV6-6 and TRBJ2-5; D is tentatively TRBD1 or TRBD2 (6 bases each). The assigned J gene may be wrong: the sequence end matches TRBJ2-7 better. CDR3 length: 15 residues. The V gene's germline CDR1 is MNHNY and CDR2 SVGAGI (reference sequence). The CDR3 DNA follows: TGTGCCAGCAGTTACCGGGGGACAAGTACCTACGAGCAGTACTTC. Protein product: CASSYRGTSTYEQYF.

This clone has just a few counts. This chain joins TRBV19 and TRBJ1-2; 7 positions agree with TRBD1. CDR3 length: 14 amino acids. The germline V gene has CDR1 LNHDA and CDR2 SQIVND (reference sequence). Trimming at V came to 5 bases and at J to 0 bases, leaving 3 bases not matched to a gene. The CDR3: CASSQGTANYGYTF. In DNA form, the CDR3 reads TGTGCCAGTAGTCAAGGGACAGCTAACTATGGCTACACCTTC.

The V gene is TRBV4-3, the J gene TRBJ1-1; 10 bases match TRBD1. The CDR3 sequence is 14 residues long. CDR1 and CDR2 from the germline V gene are LGHNA and YSLEER. V gave up 6 bases and J gave up 6 bases; unmatched junction bases: 7. The chain's CDR3 is CASRLTGGDAEAFF. CDR3 bases: TGCGCCAGCAGGCTGACAGGGGGCGATGCTGAAGCTTTCTTT.

At least ten counts were recorded for this clone. The chain couples TRBV2 to TRBJ1-1; TRBD1 is a possible D gene (6 bases). The CDR3 has 12 amino acids. The V gene lost 10 bases and the J gene lost 2 bases, with 11 bases spanning the gap. CDR1 and CDR2 from the germline V gene are SNHLY and FYNNEI. CDR3 protein: CATRGFNTEAFF. CDR3 coding DNA: TGTGCCACCAGGGGTTTTAACACTGAAGCTTTCTTT.

The rearrangement uses TRBV25-1 and TRBJ2-7; D is perhaps TRBD1 (6 bases). There are 13 residues in the CDR3. Trimming left V 2 bases short and J 4 bases short, with 9 bases between. CDR1 and CDR2 from the germline V gene are MGHDK and SYGVNS. The CDR3 spells CASSETGYYEQYF. The CDR3 DNA follows: TGTGCCAGCAGTGAAACAGGGTATTACGAGCAGTACTTC.

The rearrangement uses TRBV7-8 and TRBJ1-2, with D perhaps TRBD1 (5 bases). This CDR3 comprises 14 residues. Germline CDR1 is SGHVS and CDR2 is FQNEAQ. Between the trimmed V and J ends, which lost 5 bases and 8 bases, there was a span of 18 bases. CDR3 bases: TGTGCCAGCAGCAGGACGACATCCGGGGGGGGCTACACCTTC. It codes for CASSRTTSGGGYTF.

This clone was counted only a few times. The V and J genes are TRBV9 and TRBJ2-1; no definite D call. Germline V gene sequence: CDR1 SGDLS, CDR2 YYNGEE. Deletions cut 0 bases from V and 7 bases from J, with 14 bases between. The length of the CDR3 is 15 residues. CDR3 in amino acids: CASSVVGRPVNEQFF. DNA of the CDR3: TGTGCCAGCAGCGTAGTCGGCCGTCCGGTGAATGAGCAGTTCTTC.

There are many counts of this clone. V usage is TRBV19 and J usage is TRBJ2-2, with 9 bases matching TRBD1. The CDR3 is 14 amino acids. J gave up 6 bases and V 10 bases, and 9 bases lay outside the gene matches. Germline CDR1 is LNHDA and CDR2 is SQIVND (reference sequence). The CDR3 reads CATAGTGWAGELFF. The CDR3 DNA is TGTGCCACCGCCGGGACAGGGTGGGCCGGGGAGCTGTTTTTT.

This clone was observed at least ten times. This sequence joins TRBV6-6 and TRBJ2-7; TRBD2 matches at 13 bases. Germline CDR1 is MNHNY and CDR2 is SVGAGI (reference sequence). The CDR3 is made up of 14 amino acids. V was pared by 6 bases and J by 4 bases, with 3 bases of the junction left unmatched. The CDR3 DNA is TGTGCCAGCAGGTGGACTAGCGGGAGATACGAGCAGTACTTC. This gives the protein CASRWTSGRYEQYF.

In its sample, this clone was seen a few times. The rearrangement uses TRBV9 and TRBJ1-1; perhaps TRBD1 as D (5 bases). The CDR3 sequence is 14 residues long. Deletions cut 2 bases from V and 0 bases from J, with 8 bases between. In germline, CDR1 is SGDLS, CDR2 YYNGEE. The CDR3: CASSVTTVNTEAFF. The CDR3 coding sequence is TGTGCCAGCAGCGTCACGACAGTGAACACTGAAGCTTTCTTT.

The genes are TRBV5-1 and TRBJ1-3; a possible D gene is TRBD1 (6 bases). The V gene's germline CDR1 is SGHRS and CDR2 YFSETQ. The CDR3 is 15 residues long. Trimming stripped 3 bases from V and 0 bases from J, with 10 bases between. CDR3 nucleotides: TGCGCCAGCAGCTCAGGGGCCAACTCTGGAAACACCATATATTTT. Protein: CASSSGANSGNTIYF.

The chain employs TRBV9 and TRBJ2-3; D is undetermined. Germline values: CDR1 SGDLS, CDR2 YYNGEE. The CDR3 consists of 14 residues. V was shortened by 0 bases and J by 6 bases, with 11 bases between the two germline ends. The CDR3 region is CASSVVSQSDTQYF. DNA of the CDR3: TGTGCCAGCAGCGTAGTTTCACAAAGTGATACGCAGTATTTT.

The V and J genes are TRBV4-3 and TRBJ2-2; 8 bases align to TRBD2. V lost 0 bases to trimming and J lost 4 bases; unmatched junction nucleotides: 4. CDR3 length equals 16 residues. The V gene's germline CDR1 is LGHNA and CDR2 YSLEER. CDR3 amino acids: CASSQDPSGSTGELFF. CDR3 DNA sequence: TGCGCCAGCAGCCAAGATCCCAGCGGGAGCACCGGGGAGCTGTTTTTT.

This clone has only a few counts. The chain has TRBV10-2 and TRBJ2-2, with 10 bases lining up with TRBD2. This CDR3 is 14 amino acids long. The V and J ends lost 6 bases and 7 bases, in that order; junction bases with no gene match: 5. Germline-derived CDR1 and CDR2 are WSHSY and SAAADI. The CDR3 region has the DNA TGCGCCAGCAGGCAGCGGGAGGGGAACGGGGAGCTGTTTTTT. Amino acids: CASRQREGNGELFF.

On this clone itself: A far bigger clonotype differs at one base, so this is likely a read error. V usage is TRBV6-4 and J usage is TRBJ2-3, with 7 nucleotides matching TRBD2. CDR1 is MRHNA, CDR2 SNTAGT, per germline. The CDR3 totals 15 residues. The CDR3 region has the DNA TGTGCCAGCAGTGAGGGCGGGAGCCCCACAGATATGCAGTATTTT. Protein product: CASSEGGSPTDMQYF.

This clone was observed a handful of times. The chain has TRBV11-3 and TRBJ2-1; 8 nucleotides align to TRBD1. The length of the CDR3 is 15 residues. V shed 5 bases and J 9 bases; nucleotides not matched to a gene: 12. The germline V gene encodes CDR1 SGHNT and CDR2 YENEEA. The CDR3 DNA reads TGTGCCAGCAGCCCCCACGGGACAGGTGAAGGTGAGCAGTTCTTC. Amino acid sequence: CASSPHGTGEGEQFF.

The rearrangement uses TRBV28 and TRBJ2-5; D is undetermined. CDR1 is MDHEN, CDR2 SYDVKM, per germline. V lost 10 bases and J lost 5, with 17 bases in between. This CDR3 spans 13 amino acids. Here the CDR3 DNA reads TGTGCCATCTCTTGGGGTACCTTGGAGACCCAGTACTTC. Translated: CAISWGTLETQYF.

CDR3 nucleotide sequence: TGTGCCAGCAGTTCGGGGGGTGAAGCTTTCTTT. Residues: CASSSGGEAFF. J is TRBJ1-1 and V is TRBV6-5; D is perhaps TRBD1 (5 bases). This CDR3 is 11 amino acids long. V lost 4 bases and J 7 bases, leaving 7 bases between the germline ends. The germline CDR1 and CDR2 sequences are MNHEY and SVGAGI.

This clone is a singleton in its sample. The rearrangement uses TRBV7-9 and TRBJ1-6; D ambiguous. The CDR3 totals 13 residues. Germline V gene sequence: CDR1 SEHNR, CDR2 FQNEAQ (reference sequence). Trimming took 5 bases from V and 3 from J, leaving 5 bases between them. The CDR3 nucleotides read TGTGCCAGCAGCGCCAGCTATAATTCACCCCTCCACTTT. Amino acids: CASSASYNSPLHF.